Here is one T cell receptor (beta chain) with its context. Its antigen remains unidentified. The data stem from a study of post-analysis software for immune sequencing data. CDR1 MNHNY and CDR2 SVGAGI come from the germline V gene (reference sequence). Trimming took 2 bases from V and 5 from J, leaving 10 bases between them. The length of the CDR3 is 14 residues. cDNA libraries of TCR beta carried unique molecular identifiers. Some 500,000 cDNA molecules were obtained per 1 to 10 million input T cells. TCRdb re-analysed the PCR reads in MiXCR, keeping a single row per CDR3 protein. Of more than 450,000 distinct CDR3 sequences listed, 34% are singletons. Study-level results: Patients showed TRBV5-6, TRBV5-1 and TRBV20-1 among roughly 5 TRBV segments more frequent than in controls.

Source material: blood. V usage is TRBV6-6 and J usage is TRBJ1-5; a weak D match, TRBD1 (5 bases). This clonotype was sampled from a girl under 18 with multiple sclerosis. CDR3 sequence (DNA): TGTGCCAGCAGTTACACAGGAGCCCATCAGCCCCAGCATTTT. Translation gives CASSYTGAHQPQHF.